These 22 T cell receptor beta chains originate from one sample sequenced in a study of T-cell reconstitution after alpha-beta-depleted transplantation in children. Unique molecular identifiers were used to barcode this TCRbeta library. Each CDR3 protein gets one entry after TCRdb re-called the PCR reads with MiXCR. This sample carries about 490,000 distinct CDR3 sequences, more than 9% of them seen once, and the ten largest clones take 2% to 2.5%. The source was PBMCs, collected before TCRalphabeta/CD19-depleted stem cell transplant. These receptors were obtained from a child aged 2 to 10 with inherited bone marrow failure, due to receive a stem cell transplant.

The table lists this clonotype with a few counts. The V and J genes are TRBV29-1 and TRBJ2-3; D is perhaps TRBD2 (5 bases). The V end was cut by 4 bases, the J end by 0 bases, with 5 bases between. Germline lookup yields CDR1 SQVTM and CDR2 ANQGSEA. The CDR3 covers 12 residues. The CDR3 nucleotides read TGCAGCGTTGGGACTAGCACAGATACGCAGTATTTT. This gives the protein CSVGTSTDTQYF.

This clonotype was counted many times. The genes are TRBV7-8 and TRBJ2-5; D is unclear. The CDR3 totals 15 residues. The germline V and J ends were trimmed by 8 bases and 4 bases, with 20 bases remaining between them. The germline V gene has CDR1 SGHVS and CDR2 FQNEAQ. The CDR3: CASAFIPSKGETQYF. CDR3 sequence (DNA): TGTGCCAGCGCCTTTATACCTAGTAAGGGAGAGACCCAGTACTTC.

This clonotype was seen many times. The chain carries TRBV20-1 and TRBJ2-7, with 10 bases that match TRBD1. This CDR3 is built from 14 residues. CDR1 is DFQATT and CDR2 is SNEGSKA in the germline V gene (reference sequence). The ends lost 3 bases at V and 2 bases at J; junction bases unmatched: 4. CDR3 nucleotide sequence: TGCAGTGCTAGCCGGGACAGGGGACCCTACGAGCAGTACTTC. Its translation is CSASRDRGPYEQYF.

The table lists this clonotype with a few counts. The chain carries TRBV9 and TRBJ2-1, with 13 nucleotides matching TRBD2. Germline-derived CDR1 and CDR2 are SGDLS and YYNGEE. The CDR3 has 14 residues. V lost 2 bases and J lost 12; bases outside the gene matches: 5. In DNA, the CDR3 is TGTGCCAGCAGCGTCGGACTAGCGGGAGAATGGCAGTTCTTC. Protein: CASSVGLAGEWQFF.

This clonotype showed up just a few times. The V call is TRBV4-2, the J call TRBJ1-3; D gene unclear. The germline V gene has CDR1 LGHNA and CDR2 YNFKEQ. Trimming stripped 5 bases from V and 8 bases from J, with 10 bases between. This CDR3 has 12 residues. The CDR3 bases are TGTGCCAGCAGCGGGCGTTCGGACACCATATATTTT. Encoded protein: CASSGRSDTIYF.

This clonotype appeared many times. The junction shows a germline mismatch at one end, possibly a read error. The chain joins TRBV5-5 to TRBJ1-2, with D possibly TRBD1 on 6 matching bases. In germline, CDR1 is SGHKS, CDR2 YYEKEE (reference sequence). CDR3 length equals 17 residues. The CDR3 region is CASSLGLTGTRTNWRDF. CDR3 nucleotides: TGTGCCAGCAGCTTGGGGTTGACAGGTACGAGGACAAATTGGCGGGACTTC.

As concerns this clonotype: Given a much more abundant clone one base away, this may be a read error. The rearrangement links TRBV5-1 to TRBJ2-3; TRBD1 might be the D (6 bases). Germline V gene data show CDR1 as SGHRS and CDR2 as YFSETQ. The length of the CDR3 is 15 residues. The CDR3 spells CASSLGVGGPDKQYF. The DNA for the CDR3 is TGCGCCAGCAGCTTGGGAGTTGGGGGCCCAGATAAGCAGTATTTT.

This clonotype was seen more than once but under ten times. This sequence joins TRBV4-3 and TRBJ2-1, with 8 nucleotides matching TRBD2. Germline assignment: CDR1 LGHNA and CDR2 YSLEER. This CDR3 has 15 amino acids. Trimming took 1 base from V and 4 from J; bases not matched to a gene: 3. The DNA for the CDR3 is TGCGCCAGCAGCCAAGGGCCTAGCGGGTACAATGAGCAGTTCTTC. Amino acids: CASSQGPSGYNEQFF.

This chain links TRBV20-1 with TRBJ2-5; TRBD2 agrees at 7 bases. V lost 5 bases, J lost 5 bases, and 8 bases stayed unmatched. The CDR3 consists of 13 residues. Germline lookup yields CDR1 DFQATT and CDR2 SNEGSKA (reference sequence). CDR3 loop: CSAGGERRETQYF. The CDR3 region has the DNA TGCAGTGCTGGGGGGGAAAGAAGGGAGACCCAGTACTTC.

In its sample, this clonotype was seen many times. The J gene is TRBJ2-7, the V gene TRBV4-3, with 9 bases lining up with TRBD2. Germline V gene lookup returns CDR1 LGHNA and CDR2 YSLEER. J was trimmed by 2 bases and V by 4 bases; bases with no gene match: 6. The CDR3 contains 15 residues. In DNA form, the CDR3 reads TGCGCCAGCAGCCTGAACCTAGCGGGACCCTACGAGCAGTACTTC. As protein: CASSLNLAGPYEQYF.

This clonotype was counted many times. The chain links TRBV20-1 to TRBJ2-3; possibly TRBD1 or TRBD2 for D (5 bases each). Germline-derived CDR1 and CDR2 are DFQATT and SNEGSKA (reference sequence). The CDR3 runs 16 residues. V gave up 2 bases and J gave up 0 bases, with 15 bases separating them. CDR3 in DNA: TGCAGTGCTAGATCCCGGGGCTTTCCCAGCACAGATACGCAGTATTTT. It yields the protein CSARSRGFPSTDTQYF.

This clonotype occurred a few times. The J gene is TRBJ2-1, the V gene TRBV5-1; 13 bases agree with TRBD2. Looked up from germline, CDR1 is SGHRS and CDR2 is YFSETQ. The CDR3 is 16 amino acids. With V trimmed by 0 bases and J by 6 bases, 3 bases remained unmatched. DNA of the CDR3: TGCGCCAGCAGCTTGGCGGGACTAGCGGGAACCAATGAGCAGTTCTTC. This codes for CASSLAGLAGTNEQFF.

This clonotype was recorded a few times. The chain links TRBV28 to TRBJ2-1, with 12 nucleotides matching TRBD1. Germline V gene data show CDR1 as MDHEN and CDR2 as SYDVKM. Trimming at V came to 4 bases and at J to 15 bases, leaving 13 bases not matched to a gene. The length of the CDR3 is 15 residues. The DNA of the CDR3 is TGTGCCAGCAGTTCGCCCCCCCGGGACAGGGGGCACGGGTTCTTC. Residues: CASSSPPRDRGHGFF.

This clonotype occurred many times. CDR3 amino acids: CASSQTWRGVEKLFF. CDR3 nucleotide sequence: TGCGCCAGCAGCCAAACTTGGCGGGGAGTGGAAAAACTGTTTTTT. The chain employs TRBV4-1 and TRBJ1-4; D gene unclear. The CDR3 runs 15 residues. CDR1 is MGHRA and CDR2 is YSYEKL in the germline V gene. Trimming pared 2 bases from V and 8 bases from J, leaving 15 bases between.

In its sample, this clonotype was seen many times. The J gene is TRBJ2-1, the V gene TRBV4-3; D might be TRBD2 (5 bases). Germline lookup yields CDR1 LGHNA and CDR2 YSLEER. V was clipped by 2 bases and J by 4 bases, with 12 bases between them. The CDR3 sequence is 15 residues long. This chain's CDR3 is CASSQRRAVYNEQFF. As DNA, the CDR3 is TGCGCCAGCAGCCAAAGGCGGGCGGTTTACAATGAGCAGTTCTTC.

In its sample, this clonotype was seen many times. The rearrangement links TRBV29-1 to TRBJ1-2; D not certain. The CDR3 loop spans 13 amino acids. V gave up 4 bases and J gave up 4 bases, with 13 bases separating them. Per the germline V gene, CDR1 is SQVTM and CDR2 is ANQGSEA. The CDR3 is CSVVEPTLYGYTF. In DNA form, the CDR3 reads TGCAGCGTTGTGGAGCCTACACTCTATGGCTACACCTTC.

The table lists this clonotype with many counts. The V call is TRBV4-2, the J call TRBJ2-1; TRBD2 is a possible D gene (5 bases). CDR1 is LGHNA and CDR2 is YNFKEQ in the germline V gene. This CDR3 has 14 amino acids. The V and J ends lost 4 bases and 5 bases respectively, with 12 bases between them. This CDR3 reads CASSLRGLDNEQFF. The DNA for the CDR3 is TGTGCCAGCAGCCTCCGTGGACTGGACAATGAGCAGTTCTTC.

This clonotype was recorded a few times. The V call is TRBV7-8, the J call TRBJ2-2, with 8 bases matching TRBD2. The V gene end was trimmed by 1 base and the J gene end by 4 bases; junction bases not matched to a gene: 5. The germline V gene encodes CDR1 SGHVS and CDR2 FQNEAQ. The CDR3 loop spans 16 amino acids. The CDR3: CASSLVGGRSTGELFF. Written as DNA, the CDR3 is TGTGCCAGCAGCTTAGTGGGCGGGAGGAGCACCGGGGAGCTGTTTTTT. The full variable domain, with the rest looked up from reference TRBV7-8 and TRBJ2-2, is GAGVSQSPRYKVAKRGQDVALRCDPISGHVSLFWYQQALGQGPEFLTYFQNEAQLDKSGLPSDRFFAERPEGSVSTLKIQRTQQEDSAVYLCASSLVGGRSTGELFFGEGSRLTVL.

This clonotype was seen many times. The rearrangement uses TRBV12-3 or TRBV12-4 and TRBJ1-5; no definite D call. Trimming left V 5 bases short and J 6 bases short, with 14 bases between. The CDR3 is 14 residues long. The CDR3 is CASSLPGDPQPQHF. In DNA form, the CDR3 reads TGTGCCAGCAGTCTACCCGGGGATCCTCAGCCCCAGCATTTT.

The rearrangement links TRBV28 to TRBJ2-3, with D maybe TRBD1 (5 bases). Germline CDR1 reads MDHEN; CDR2 reads SYDVKM. The CDR3 is 19 amino acids. The germline V and J ends were trimmed by 3 bases and 9 bases, with 31 bases remaining between them. The DNA for the CDR3 is TGTGCCAGCAGTTTCCAGGACACTCGCTTATGGGGATATATAGGGACGCAGTATTTT. It translates to CASSFQDTRLWGYIGTQYF.

This clonotype occurred many times. The J gene is TRBJ2-1, the V gene TRBV4-3; D is ambiguous. Between the trimmed V and J ends, which lost 4 bases and 0 bases, there was a span of 16 bases. This CDR3 is built from 17 residues. Germline V gives CDR1 LGHNA, CDR2 YSLEER. CDR3 sequence (DNA): TGCGCCAGCAGCCCCGAATCGGCGGCTAGCTCCTACAATGAGCAGTTCTTC. Translation: CASSPESAASSYNEQFF.

This clonotype was recorded many times. The chain carries TRBV20-1 and TRBJ2-1; D not certain. Germline V CDR1 and CDR2: DFQATT, SNEGSKA (reference sequence). V lost 4 bases, J lost 4 bases, and 5 bases lay in between. This CDR3 is 11 amino acids long. The DNA of the CDR3 is TGCAGTGCTAAGAGTTACAATGAGCAGTTCTTC. Protein: CSAKSYNEQFF.